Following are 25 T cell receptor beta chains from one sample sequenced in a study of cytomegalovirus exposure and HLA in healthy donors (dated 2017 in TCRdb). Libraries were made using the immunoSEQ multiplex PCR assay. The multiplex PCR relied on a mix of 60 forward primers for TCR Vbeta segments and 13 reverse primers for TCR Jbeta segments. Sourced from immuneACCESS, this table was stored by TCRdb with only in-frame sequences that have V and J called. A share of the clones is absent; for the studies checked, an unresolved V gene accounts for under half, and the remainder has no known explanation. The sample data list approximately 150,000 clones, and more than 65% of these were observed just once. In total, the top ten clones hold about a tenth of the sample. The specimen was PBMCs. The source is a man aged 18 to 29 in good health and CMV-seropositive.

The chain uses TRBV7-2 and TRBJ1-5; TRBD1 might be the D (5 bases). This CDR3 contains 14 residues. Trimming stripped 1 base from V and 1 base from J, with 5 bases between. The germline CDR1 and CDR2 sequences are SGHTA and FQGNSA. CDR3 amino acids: CASSLGQSNQPQHF. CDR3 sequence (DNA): TGTGCCAGCAGCTTAGGACAGAGCAATCAGCCCCAGCATTTT.

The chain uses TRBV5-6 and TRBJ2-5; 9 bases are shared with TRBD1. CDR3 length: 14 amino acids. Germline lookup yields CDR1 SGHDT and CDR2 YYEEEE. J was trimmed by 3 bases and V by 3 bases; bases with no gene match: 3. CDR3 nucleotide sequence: TGTGCCAGCAGCTCACAGGGGGCGGAAGAGACCCAGTACTTC. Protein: CASSSQGAEETQYF.

The CDR3 loop reads CASSLGLAGVNEQFF. As DNA, the CDR3 is TGTGCCAGCAGCCTTGGACTAGCGGGAGTGAATGAGCAGTTCTTC. The chain joins TRBV7-2 to TRBJ2-1; the match to TRBD2 covers 13 bases. V lost 5 bases to trimming and J lost 7 bases; unmatched junction nucleotides: 5. The CDR3 length is 15 residues. The germline V gene encodes CDR1 SGHTA and CDR2 FQGNSA.

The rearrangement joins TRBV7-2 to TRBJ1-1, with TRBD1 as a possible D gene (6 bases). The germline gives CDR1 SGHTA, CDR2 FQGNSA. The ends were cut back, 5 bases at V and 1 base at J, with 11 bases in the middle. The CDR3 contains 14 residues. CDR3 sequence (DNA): TGTGCCAGCAGCCCCGGGACATCGAACACTGAAGCTTTCTTT. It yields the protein CASSPGTSNTEAFF.

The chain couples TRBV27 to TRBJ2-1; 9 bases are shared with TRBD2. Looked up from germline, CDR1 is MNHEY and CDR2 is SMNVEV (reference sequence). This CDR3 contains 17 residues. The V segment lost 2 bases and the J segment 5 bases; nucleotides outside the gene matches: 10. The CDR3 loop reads CASSLRSPSGIDNEQFF. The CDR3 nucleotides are TGTGCCAGCAGTTTACGGTCGCCTAGCGGGATAGACAATGAGCAGTTCTTC.

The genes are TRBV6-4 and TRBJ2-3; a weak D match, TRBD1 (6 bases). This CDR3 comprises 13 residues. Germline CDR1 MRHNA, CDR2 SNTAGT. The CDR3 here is CAETGIRADTQYF. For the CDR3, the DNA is TGTGCTGAAACAGGGATTCGGGCAGATACGCAGTATTTT.

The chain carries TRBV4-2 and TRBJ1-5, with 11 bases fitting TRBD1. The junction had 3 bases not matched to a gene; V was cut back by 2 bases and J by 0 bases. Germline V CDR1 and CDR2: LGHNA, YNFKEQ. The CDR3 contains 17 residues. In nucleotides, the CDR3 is TGTGCCAGCAGCCAACAGGACAGGGGGCTTAGCAATCAGCCCCAGCATTTT. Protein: CASSQQDRGLSNQPQHF.

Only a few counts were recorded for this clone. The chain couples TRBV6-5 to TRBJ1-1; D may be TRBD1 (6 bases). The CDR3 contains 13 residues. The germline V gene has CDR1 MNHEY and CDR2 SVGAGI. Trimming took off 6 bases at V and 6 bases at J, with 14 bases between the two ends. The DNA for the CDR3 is TGTGCCAGCAGCTTAAGGGGGTCGGCTGAAGCTTTCTTT. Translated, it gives CASSLRGSAEAFF.

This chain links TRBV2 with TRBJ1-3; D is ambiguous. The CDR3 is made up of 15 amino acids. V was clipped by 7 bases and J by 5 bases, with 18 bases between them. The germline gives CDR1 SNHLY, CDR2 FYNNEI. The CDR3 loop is CASTLRGQARNTIYF. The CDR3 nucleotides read TGTGCCAGCACCCTAAGAGGCCAAGCAAGAAACACCATATATTTT. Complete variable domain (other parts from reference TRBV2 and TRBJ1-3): EPEVTQTPSHQVTQMGQEVILRCVPISNHLYFYWYRQILGQKVEFLVSFYNNEISEKSEIFDDQFSVERPDGSNFTLKIRSTKLEDSAMYFCASTLRGQARNTIYFGEGSWLTVV.

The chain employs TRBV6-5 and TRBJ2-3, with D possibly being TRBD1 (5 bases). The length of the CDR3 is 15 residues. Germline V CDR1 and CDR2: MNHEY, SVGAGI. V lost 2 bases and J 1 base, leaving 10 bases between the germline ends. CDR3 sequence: CASSYSQGGTDTQYF. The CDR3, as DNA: TGTGCCAGCAGTTACAGCCAGGGTGGCACAGATACGCAGTATTTT.

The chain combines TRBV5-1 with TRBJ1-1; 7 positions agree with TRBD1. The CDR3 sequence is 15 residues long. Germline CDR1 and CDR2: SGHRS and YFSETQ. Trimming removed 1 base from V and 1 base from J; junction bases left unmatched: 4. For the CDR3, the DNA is TGCGCCAGCAGCTTGTCGACAGGGTGGAACACTGAAGCTTTCTTT. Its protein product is CASSLSTGWNTEAFF.

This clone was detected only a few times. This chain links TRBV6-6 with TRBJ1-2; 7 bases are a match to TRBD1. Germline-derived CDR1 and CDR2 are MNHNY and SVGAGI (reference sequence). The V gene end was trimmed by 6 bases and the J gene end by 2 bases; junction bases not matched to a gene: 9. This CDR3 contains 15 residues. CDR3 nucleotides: TGTGCCAGCAGCAAATTGACAGGGACAAACTATGGCTACACCTTC. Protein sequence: CASSKLTGTNYGYTF.

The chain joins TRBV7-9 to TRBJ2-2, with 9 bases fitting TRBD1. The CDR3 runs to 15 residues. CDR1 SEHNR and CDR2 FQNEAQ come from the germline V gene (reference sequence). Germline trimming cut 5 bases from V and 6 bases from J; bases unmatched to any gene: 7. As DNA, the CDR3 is TGTGCCAGCAGCCCCCGGGACAGGGAGGCCGGGGAGCTGTTTTTT. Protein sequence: CASSPRDREAGELFF. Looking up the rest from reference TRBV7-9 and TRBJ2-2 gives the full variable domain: DTGVSQNPRHKITKRGQNVTFRCDPISEHNRLYWYRQTLGQGPEFLTYFQNEAQLEKSRLLSDRFSAERPKGSFSTLEIQRTEQGDSAMYLCASSPRDREAGELFFGEGSRLTVL.

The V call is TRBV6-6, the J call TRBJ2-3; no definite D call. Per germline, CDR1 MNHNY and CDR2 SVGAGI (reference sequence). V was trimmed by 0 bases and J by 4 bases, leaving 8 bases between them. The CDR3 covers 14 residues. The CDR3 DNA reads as TGTGCCAGCAGTTACTCAGAGAACTCAGATACGCAGTATTTT. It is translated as CASSYSENSDTQYF.

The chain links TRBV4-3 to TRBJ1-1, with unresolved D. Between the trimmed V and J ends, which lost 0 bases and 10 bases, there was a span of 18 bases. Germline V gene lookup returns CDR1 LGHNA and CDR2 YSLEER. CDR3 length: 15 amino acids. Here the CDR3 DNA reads TGCGCCAGCAGCCAAGATCTGTCGAATCTTTTTAGAGCTTTCTTT. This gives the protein CASSQDLSNLFRAFF.

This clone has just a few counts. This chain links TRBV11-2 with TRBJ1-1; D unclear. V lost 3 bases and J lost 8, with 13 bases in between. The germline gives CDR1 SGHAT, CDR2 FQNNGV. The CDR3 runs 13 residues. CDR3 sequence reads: CASSFIPRAEAFF. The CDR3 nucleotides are TGTGCCAGCAGCTTCATTCCGCGGGCAGAAGCTTTCTTT.

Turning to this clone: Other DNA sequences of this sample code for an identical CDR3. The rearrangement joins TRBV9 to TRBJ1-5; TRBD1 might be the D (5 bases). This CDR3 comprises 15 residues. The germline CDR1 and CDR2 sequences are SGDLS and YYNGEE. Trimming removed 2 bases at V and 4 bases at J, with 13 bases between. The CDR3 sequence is CASSVGGGPNQPQHF. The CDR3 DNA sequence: TGTGCCAGCAGCGTGGGGGGGGGACCTAATCAGCCCCAGCATTTT.

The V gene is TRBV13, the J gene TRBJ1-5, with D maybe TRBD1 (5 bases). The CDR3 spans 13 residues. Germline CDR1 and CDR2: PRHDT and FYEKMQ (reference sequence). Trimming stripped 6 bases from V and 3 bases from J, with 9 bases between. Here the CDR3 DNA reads TGTGCCAGCAGTGACAGCCCCAATCAGCCCCAGCATTTT. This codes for CASSDSPNQPQHF.

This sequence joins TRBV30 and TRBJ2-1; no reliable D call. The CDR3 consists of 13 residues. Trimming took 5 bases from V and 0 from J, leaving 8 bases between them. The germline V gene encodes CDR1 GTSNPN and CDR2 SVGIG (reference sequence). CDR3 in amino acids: CAWDLSSYNEQFF. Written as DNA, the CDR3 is TGTGCCTGGGACTTGAGCTCCTACAATGAGCAGTTCTTC. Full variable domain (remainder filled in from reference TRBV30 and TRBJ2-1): SQTIHQWPATLVQPVGSPLSLECTVEGTSNPNLYWYRQAAGRGLQLLFYSVGIGQISSEVPQNLSASRPQDRQFILSSKKLLLSDSGFYLCAWDLSSYNEQFFGPGTRLTVL.

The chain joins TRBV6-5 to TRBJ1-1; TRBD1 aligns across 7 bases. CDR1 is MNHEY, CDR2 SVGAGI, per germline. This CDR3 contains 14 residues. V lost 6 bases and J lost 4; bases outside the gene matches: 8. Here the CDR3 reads CASRAGTAATEAFF. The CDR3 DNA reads TGTGCCAGCAGGGCCGGGACAGCGGCCACTGAAGCTTTCTTT.

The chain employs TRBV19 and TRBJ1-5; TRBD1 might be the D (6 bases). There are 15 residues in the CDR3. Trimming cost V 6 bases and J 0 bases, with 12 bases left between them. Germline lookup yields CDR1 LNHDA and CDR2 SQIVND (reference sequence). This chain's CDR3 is CASSAGTLSNQPQHF. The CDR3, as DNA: TGTGCCAGTAGCGCCGGGACACTTAGCAATCAGCCCCAGCATTTT. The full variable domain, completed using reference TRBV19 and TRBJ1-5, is DGGITQSPKYLFRKEGQNVTLSCEQNLNHDAMYWYRQDPGQGLRLIYYSQIVNDFQKGDIAEGYSVSREKKESFPLTVTSAQKNPTAFYLCASSAGTLSNQPQHFGDGTRLSIL.

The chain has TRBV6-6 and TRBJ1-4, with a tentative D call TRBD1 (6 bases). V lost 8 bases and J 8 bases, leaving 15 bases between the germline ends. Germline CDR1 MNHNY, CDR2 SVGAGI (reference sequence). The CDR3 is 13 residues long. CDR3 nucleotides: TGTGCCAGCCGAGAGGGGGAGAGGGAAAAACTGTTTTTT. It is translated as CASREGEREKLFF.

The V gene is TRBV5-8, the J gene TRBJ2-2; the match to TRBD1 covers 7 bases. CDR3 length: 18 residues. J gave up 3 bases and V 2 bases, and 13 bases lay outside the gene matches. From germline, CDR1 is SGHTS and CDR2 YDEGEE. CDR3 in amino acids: CASSFTITGASDTGELFF. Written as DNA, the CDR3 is TGTGCCAGCAGCTTCACGATAACAGGGGCGAGTGACACCGGGGAGCTGTTTTTT.

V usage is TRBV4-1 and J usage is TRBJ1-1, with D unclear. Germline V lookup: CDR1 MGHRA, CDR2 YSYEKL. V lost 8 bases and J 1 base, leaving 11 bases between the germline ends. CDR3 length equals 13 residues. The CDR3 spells CASARWRNTEAFF. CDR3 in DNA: TGCGCCAGCGCCCGCTGGAGGAACACTGAAGCTTTCTTT.

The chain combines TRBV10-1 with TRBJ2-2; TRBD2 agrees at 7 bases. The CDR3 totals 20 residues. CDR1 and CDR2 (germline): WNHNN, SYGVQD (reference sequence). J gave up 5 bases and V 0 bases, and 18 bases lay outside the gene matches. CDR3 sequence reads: CASSESSSEWGGFGTGELFF. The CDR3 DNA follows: TGCGCCAGCAGTGAGTCGAGTTCCGAGTGGGGGGGTTTCGGGACCGGGGAGCTGTTTTTT.